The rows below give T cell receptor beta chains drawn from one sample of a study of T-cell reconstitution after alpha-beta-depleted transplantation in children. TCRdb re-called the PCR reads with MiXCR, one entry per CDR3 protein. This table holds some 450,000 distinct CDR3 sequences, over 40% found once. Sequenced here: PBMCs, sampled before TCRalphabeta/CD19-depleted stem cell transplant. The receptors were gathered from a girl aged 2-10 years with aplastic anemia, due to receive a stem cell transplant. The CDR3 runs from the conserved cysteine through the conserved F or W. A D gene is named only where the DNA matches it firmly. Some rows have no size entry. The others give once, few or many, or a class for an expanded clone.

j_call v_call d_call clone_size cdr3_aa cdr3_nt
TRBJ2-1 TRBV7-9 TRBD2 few CASSSYSAGVMSYEQFF TGTGCCAGCAGCTCTTATTCAGCGGGAGTAATGAGTTATGAGCAGTTCTTC
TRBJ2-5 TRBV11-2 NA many CASSFTQGTQYF TGTGCCAGCAGTTTTACACAAGGGACCCAGTACTTC
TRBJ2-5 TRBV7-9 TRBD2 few CASSQRSSGKEETQYF TGTGCCAGCAGCCAGAGGTCTAGCGGAAAAGAAGAGACCCAGTACTTC
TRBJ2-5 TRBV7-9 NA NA CASSRVGEETQYF TGTGCCAGCAGCCGGGTCGGAGAAGAGACCCAGTACTTC
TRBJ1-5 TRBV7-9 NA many CASSLVGTSQPQHF TGTGCCAGCAGCTTAGTCGGGACGTCTCAGCCCCAGCATTTT
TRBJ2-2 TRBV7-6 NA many CASSFLPNTGELFF TGTGCCAGCAGCTTCCTTCCGAACACCGGGGAGCTGTTTTTT
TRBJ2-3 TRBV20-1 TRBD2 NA CSASFASGLATDTQYF TGCAGTGCTAGTTTTGCTTCGGGACTAGCCACAGATACGCAGTATTTT
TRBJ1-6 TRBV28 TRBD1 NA CASSLGQILTALHF TGTGCCAGCAGTTTGGGACAGATCCTTACGGCCCTCCACTTT
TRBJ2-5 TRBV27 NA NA CASRTSVRGETQYF TGTGCCAGCAGAACTTCTGTGAGGGGGGAGACCCAGTACTTC
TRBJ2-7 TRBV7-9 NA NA CASSTAGPTGYEQYF TGTGCCAGCAGCACCGCGGGACCCACCGGCTACGAGCAGTACTTC
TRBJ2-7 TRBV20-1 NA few CSAPGQGVAVGYEQYF TGCAGTGCCCCTGGTCAGGGAGTAGCTGTGGGCTACGAGCAGTACTTC
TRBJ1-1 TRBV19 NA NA CASSIRRVPNTEAFF TGTGCCAGTAGTATTCGGAGAGTTCCGAACACTGAAGCTTTCTTT
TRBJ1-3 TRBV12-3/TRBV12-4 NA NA CASSSTLRGNTIYF TGTGCCAGCAGTTCTACCCTCCGGGGAAACACCATATATTTT
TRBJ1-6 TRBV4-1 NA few CASSQDRQGSGSPLHF TGCGCCAGCAGCCAAGATCGTCAGGGGAGTGGATCACCCCTCCACTTT
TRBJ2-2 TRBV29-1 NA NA CSVEGAGGELFF TGCAGCGTTGAGGGGGCCGGCGGGGAGCTGTTTTTT
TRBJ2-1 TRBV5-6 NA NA CASSQRAVNEQFF TGTGCCAGCAGCCAGAGGGCAGTAAATGAGCAGTTCTTC
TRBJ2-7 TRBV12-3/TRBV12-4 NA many CASRGSSYEQYF TGTGCCAGCAGAGGCTCCTCCTACGAGCAGTACTTC
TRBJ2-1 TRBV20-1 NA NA CSASQSSYNEQFF TGCAGTGCTAGTCAGAGCTCCTACAATGAGCAGTTCTTC
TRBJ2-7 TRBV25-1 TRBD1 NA CASMGQEHFYEQYF TGTGCCAGCATGGGACAGGAACATTTCTACGAGCAGTACTTC
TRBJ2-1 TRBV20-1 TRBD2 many CSAAGLAGSDGQFF TGCAGTGCCGCGGGACTAGCGGGCTCAGACGGGCAGTTCTTC
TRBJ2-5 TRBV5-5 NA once CASSTHLTREVVRTQYF TGTGCCAGCAGCACCCATCTGACGCGGGAAGTTGTTAGGACCCAGTACTTC
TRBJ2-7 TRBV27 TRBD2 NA CASKLAGGTYEQYF TGTGCCAGCAAACTAGCGGGGGGGACCTACGAGCAGTACTTC
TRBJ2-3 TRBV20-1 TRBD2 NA CSVGASGRKRTDTQYF TGCAGTGTCGGGGCTAGCGGGAGAAAGAGGACAGATACGCAGTATTTT
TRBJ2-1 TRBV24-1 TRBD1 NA CATSDSGTGGNEQFF TGTGCCACCAGTGATTCCGGGACAGGGGGCAATGAGCAGTTCTTC
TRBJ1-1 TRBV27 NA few CASIPWSLGTEAFF TGTGCCAGCATTCCGTGGTCCTTGGGCACTGAAGCTTTCTTT
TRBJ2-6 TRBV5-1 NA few CASSLAGPSGANVLTF TGCGCCAGCAGCTTGGCAGGGCCCTCTGGGGCCAACGTCCTGACTTTC
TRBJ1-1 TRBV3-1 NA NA CASSQRGVIPGAFF TGTGCCAGCAGCCAACGAGGGGTAATTCCGGGGGCTTTCTTT
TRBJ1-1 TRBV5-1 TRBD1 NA CASSLAGQMNTEAFF TGCGCCAGCAGCTTGGCGGGACAGATGAACACTGAAGCTTTCTTT
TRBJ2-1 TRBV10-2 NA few CASRPAMSSYNEQFF TGCGCCAGCAGACCCGCAATGAGCTCCTACAATGAGCAGTTCTTC
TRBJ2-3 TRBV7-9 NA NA CASTQITDTQYF TGTGCCAGCACCCAAATCACAGATACGCAGTATTTT
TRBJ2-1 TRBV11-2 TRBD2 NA CASSLPRTSGGSYNEQFF TGTGCCAGCAGCCTTCCAAGGACTAGCGGGGGGTCCTACAATGAGCAGTTCTTC